The T cell receptor beta chain under discussion was sequenced for a study of cytomegalovirus exposure and HLA in healthy donors. Findings and caveats of the study: Exclusion applied to some V segments, including TRBV6-2 and TRBV6-3, as they were indistinguishable.

As concerns this clone: What it recognizes is unknown.

The germline CDR1 and CDR2 sequences are SQVTM and ANQGSEA. V was pared by 3 bases and J by 6 bases, with 8 bases of the junction left unmatched. The CDR3 runs to 14 residues. PCR amplification relied on 60 Vbeta primers (plus 13 Jbeta primers). Clones were sequenced by immunoSEQ multiplex PCR, and TCRdb holds only the in-frame ones, with some missing. This table holds more than 110,000 clones, 60% to 85% found once. This chain links TRBV29-1 with TRBJ2-7; 10 bases are a match to TRBD1. The receptor was derived from a man aged 18 to 29 in good health and CMV-seronegative. Input material: PBMCs. The CDR3 protein is CSVDPGQGVSEQYF. Here the CDR3 DNA reads TGCAGCGTTGACCCTGGACAGGGGGTTTCCGAGCAGTACTTC.